These 32 T cell receptor beta chains were all obtained from the same sample, sequenced in a study of cytomegalovirus exposure and HLA in healthy donors. PCR amplification relied on 60 Vbeta primers (plus 13 Jbeta primers). Some clones are missing from TCRdb's copy, which holds only in-frame ones; the method was immunoSEQ multiplex PCR. The sample lists 150,000 to 200,000 clones; 65% to 80% were seen once. The sample comprised PBMCs. These receptors were taken from a man between 18 and 29 years old in good health and CMV-seropositive.

The chain has TRBV2 and TRBJ2-7, with 10 positions matching TRBD2. The CDR3 spans 14 residues. Per the germline V gene, CDR1 is SNHLY and CDR2 is FYNNEI. V lost 6 bases, J lost 4 bases, and 6 bases stayed unmatched. The CDR3 loop reads CASRERGGLYEQYV. The CDR3 bases are TGTGCCAGCAGGGAGCGGGGGGGCTTATACGAGCAGTACGTC.

The chain couples TRBV6-5 to TRBJ2-1, with 8 nucleotides matching TRBD2. The trim removed 5 bases at V and 3 bases at J, leaving 6 bases unmatched. From germline, CDR1 is MNHEY and CDR2 SVGAGI. The CDR3 sequence is 15 residues long. In DNA form, the CDR3 reads TGTGCCAGCAGTAGGGGACTAGGACTCTACAATGAGCAGTTCTTC. Protein: CASSRGLGLYNEQFF.

The chain recombines TRBV7-9 with TRBJ1-2, with 11 bases fitting TRBD1. CDR1 and CDR2 (germline): SEHNR, FQNEAQ (reference sequence). V was clipped by 11 bases and J by 6 bases; unmatched bases: 14. The CDR3 extends over 15 amino acids. The CDR3 spells CAGKLWTGGANGYTF. CDR3 sequence (DNA): TGTGCCGGCAAGCTGTGGACAGGGGGCGCGAATGGCTACACCTTC.

This clone has only a few counts. The chain carries TRBV7-8 and TRBJ1-1; D remains unclear. The CDR3 totals 14 residues. Trimming left V 5 bases short and J 0 bases short, with 10 bases between. Germline lookup yields CDR1 SGHVS and CDR2 FQNEAQ. This CDR3 is CASSPYSLNTEAFF. CDR3 sequence (DNA): TGTGCCAGCAGCCCCTATAGCTTGAACACTGAAGCTTTCTTT.

The genes are TRBV11-2 and TRBJ1-4; TRBD1 aligns across 8 bases. CDR3 length: 14 amino acids. Germline V gives CDR1 SGHAT, CDR2 FQNNGV. V was pared by 5 bases and J by 8 bases, with 7 bases of the junction left unmatched. CDR3 residues: CASSPGQGSEKLFF. CDR3 coding DNA: TGTGCCAGCAGCCCAGGACAGGGATCGGAAAAACTGTTTTTT.

The chain carries TRBV19 and TRBJ1-1, with D maybe TRBD1 (6 bases). Germline loops: CDR1 LNHDA, CDR2 SQIVND (reference sequence). V lost 7 bases, J lost 0 bases, and 12 bases lay in between. The CDR3 totals 14 residues. The CDR3 nucleotides read TGTGCCAGTACCGACGGACAGATGAACACTGAAGCTTTCTTT. Translation: CASTDGQMNTEAFF.

The rearrangement links TRBV21-1 to TRBJ1-5. TRBV21-1 is an annotated pseudogene. CDR3 length: 12 amino acids. Here the CDR3 DNA reads TGTGCCAGCAGTCTTAGCAATCAGCCCCAGCATTTT. As protein: CASSLSNQPQHF.

In this sample, this clone turned up once. The chain is built from TRBV6-1 and TRBJ2-2; 12 nucleotides line up with TRBD2. This CDR3 spans 16 amino acids. Germline V lookup: CDR1 MNHNS, CDR2 SASEGT. The V and J ends lost 4 bases and 5 bases, in that order; junction bases with no gene match: 5. CDR3 nucleotide sequence: TGTGCCAGCAGTGGCGGACTAGCGGGACGGACCGGGGAGCTGTTTTTT. Protein product: CASSGGLAGRTGELFF.

The gene calls are TRBV7-9 and TRBJ1-5, with D possibly TRBD1 on 6 matching bases. The CDR3 totals 14 residues. Per germline, CDR1 SEHNR and CDR2 FQNEAQ (reference sequence). V lost 4 bases and J lost 4, with 11 bases in between. The CDR3 bases are TGTGCCAGCAGCTCATTACAGGGAAATCAGCCCCAGCATTTT. Translation gives CASSSLQGNQPQHF.

The chain has TRBV5-1 and TRBJ2-1; 9 nucleotides agree with TRBD2. The germline V gene encodes CDR1 SGHRS and CDR2 YFSETQ. CDR3 length: 15 amino acids. With V trimmed by 4 bases and J by 2 bases, 4 bases remained unmatched. The CDR3 here is CASSVAGDAYNEQFF. For the CDR3, the DNA is TGCGCCAGCAGCGTAGCGGGAGACGCCTACAATGAGCAGTTCTTC.

V gene TRBV28 combines with J gene TRBJ1-2; 9 nucleotides align to TRBD1. The CDR3 totals 15 residues. V lost 3 bases, J lost 5 bases, and 7 bases stayed unmatched. CDR1 is MDHEN and CDR2 is SYDVKM in the germline V gene. CDR3 residues: CASSFWDRDGYGYTF. The CDR3 nucleotides are TGTGCCAGCAGTTTTTGGGACAGGGATGGTTATGGCTACACCTTC.

The count of this clone is one. Different DNA sequences within this sample yield the same CDR3. This chain links TRBV9 with TRBJ2-5; 7 bases line up with TRBD1. CDR1 and CDR2 (germline): SGDLS, YYNGEE. Unmatched junction bases numbered 3, after V lost 2 bases and J lost 2 bases. There are 14 residues in the CDR3. The CDR3 loop is CASSVGTVQETQYF. CDR3 nucleotide sequence: TGTGCCAGCAGCGTCGGGACAGTTCAAGAGACCCAGTACTTC.

This chain connects TRBV18 to TRBJ1-1; D gene ambiguous. CDR3 length equals 14 residues. V was cut by 0 bases and J by 0 bases, with 5 bases left in between. Germline V gives CDR1 KGHSH, CDR2 LQKENI. The CDR3 DNA reads as TGTGCCAGCTCACCACCCTCGGTGAACACTGAAGCTTTCTTT. Protein sequence: CASSPPSVNTEAFF.

The V and J genes are TRBV9 and TRBJ2-3; TRBD1 might be the D (5 bases). CDR3 length: 15 amino acids. The V end was cut by 6 bases, the J end by 0 bases, with 14 bases between. CDR1 and CDR2 (germline): SGDLS, YYNGEE. The CDR3 is CASTTANPSTDTQYF. CDR3 nucleotide sequence: TGTGCCAGCACGACAGCTAACCCTAGCACAGATACGCAGTATTTT.

This chain joins TRBV30 and TRBJ2-3; possible D gene TRBD1, 7 bases. The CDR3 is made up of 14 amino acids. Deletions cut 5 bases from V and 0 bases from J, with 12 bases between. The germline V gene has CDR1 GTSNPN and CDR2 SVGIG (reference sequence). DNA of the CDR3: TGTGCCTGGGGGGGGACAGCAAGCACAGATACGCAGTATTTT. This codes for CAWGGTASTDTQYF.

The count of this clone is one. The chain links TRBV6-5 to TRBJ1-2; no reliable D call. Germline lookup yields CDR1 MNHEY and CDR2 SVGAGI. Trimming took off 7 bases at V and 2 bases at J, with 14 bases between the two ends. This CDR3 has 14 residues. In nucleotides, the CDR3 is TGTGCCAGCAAAGATCGCAGGAAAAACTATGGCTACACCTTC. As protein: CASKDRRKNYGYTF.

The count of this clone is one. The V gene is TRBV28, the J gene TRBJ1-5; 10 bases fit TRBD1. V shed 6 bases and J 0 bases; nucleotides not matched to a gene: 14. Germline-derived CDR1 and CDR2 are MDHEN and SYDVKM. This CDR3 is built from 19 residues. Here the CDR3 reads CASSILGTGAIYSNQPQHF. CDR3 in DNA: TGTGCCAGCAGCATCCTAGGGACAGGGGCCATTTATAGCAATCAGCCCCAGCATTTT.

This chain connects TRBV13 to TRBJ2-2; 7 bases map to TRBD1. The trim removed 3 bases at V and 5 bases at J, leaving 9 bases unmatched. Germline assignment: CDR1 PRHDT and CDR2 FYEKMQ (reference sequence). The CDR3 consists of 16 residues. CDR3 protein: CASSLRGQVATGELFF. The CDR3 nucleotides read TGTGCCAGCAGCTTGAGGGGGCAGGTGGCAACCGGGGAGCTGTTTTTT.

The genes are TRBV4-1 and TRBJ1-5; TRBD1 matches at 9 bases. V dropped 0 bases and J dropped 3; count of bases not matched to a gene: 15. Germline V gene sequence: CDR1 MGHRA, CDR2 YSYEKL. The length of the CDR3 is 20 residues. CDR3 amino acids: CASSQDFGRTGVKTNQPQHF. The DNA of the CDR3 is TGCGCCAGCAGCCAAGATTTTGGCCGGACAGGGGTTAAGACCAATCAGCCCCAGCATTTT.

V and J are TRBV7-9 and TRBJ2-1; weak D call: TRBD2 (6 bases). CDR1 is SEHNR, CDR2 FQNEAQ, per germline (reference sequence). CDR3 length: 18 residues. V lost 4 bases and J 5 bases, leaving 24 bases between the germline ends. The CDR3 is CASSSSLGAGTVDNEQFF. The CDR3 nucleotides are TGTGCCAGCAGCTCTTCGCTCGGGGCGGGAACGGTTGACAATGAGCAGTTCTTC.

A few counts support this clone. The rearrangement uses TRBV6-1 and TRBJ1-2, with 10 bases aligning to TRBD1. The CDR3 has 16 residues. The V and J ends lost 1 base and 4 bases, in that order; junction bases with no gene match: 6. Looked up from germline, CDR1 is MNHNS and CDR2 is SASEGT. CDR3 amino acids: CASSEVRRDRGYGYTF. DNA of the CDR3: TGTGCCAGCAGTGAAGTTAGAAGGGACAGGGGCTATGGCTACACCTTC.

V usage is TRBV6-4 and J usage is TRBJ1-1, with a tentative D call TRBD1 (5 bases). With 5 bases removed from V and 5 bases from J, the gap between germline ends came to 15 bases. Germline-derived CDR1 and CDR2 are MRHNA and SNTAGT. The CDR3 contains 14 residues. The CDR3 reads CASSPSGGKTEAFF. DNA of the CDR3: TGTGCCAGCAGTCCATCGGGGGGGAAGACTGAAGCTTTCTTT.

Only a few counts were recorded for this clone. The chain is built from TRBV28 and TRBJ1-5; D is unclear. V was trimmed by 5 bases and J by 15 bases, leaving 20 bases between them. CDR3 length: 13 residues. Germline assignment: CDR1 MDHEN and CDR2 SYDVKM. The CDR3 coding sequence is TGTGCCAGCAGTCCTCGAGGTCCGGCGCTTGGGCATTTT. As protein: CASSPRGPALGHF.

The chain carries TRBV19 and TRBJ1-5, with TRBD1 matching 9 bases. The length of the CDR3 is 15 residues. In germline, CDR1 is LNHDA, CDR2 SQIVND (reference sequence). Germline trimming cut 6 bases from V and 2 bases from J; bases unmatched to any gene: 5. CDR3 sequence (DNA): TGTGCCAGTAGAGGGACAGGGCTCGGCAATCAGCCCCAGCATTTT. Translated: CASRGTGLGNQPQHF.

The V and J genes are TRBV2 and TRBJ1-1, with D uncertain. Trimming pared 4 bases from V and 1 base from J, leaving 7 bases between. This CDR3 is built from 13 residues. CDR1 is SNHLY, CDR2 FYNNEI, per germline. Here the CDR3 DNA reads TGTGCCAGCAGTGTGGTAGAGAACACTGAAGCTTTCTTT. Amino acids: CASSVVENTEAFF. Full variable domain (outside the CDR3, taken from reference TRBV2 and TRBJ1-1): EPEVTQTPSHQVTQMGQEVILRCVPISNHLYFYWYRQILGQKVEFLVSFYNNEISEKSEIFDDQFSVERPDGSNFTLKIRSTKLEDSAMYFCASSVVENTEAFFGQGTRLTVV.

This clone came up a few times. The V gene is TRBV7-2, the J gene TRBJ1-5, with D tentatively TRBD1 (6 bases). The CDR3 consists of 14 residues. Trimming took 3 bases from V and 7 from J, leaving 13 bases between them. Per the germline V gene, CDR1 is SGHTA and CDR2 is FQGNSA. CDR3 bases: TGTGCCAGCAGCTTTATGTCAGGGGCCCAGCCCCAGCATTTT. Protein: CASSFMSGAQPQHF.

This chain uses TRBV10-3 with TRBJ1-1, with D possibly TRBD1 on 6 matching bases. From germline, CDR1 is ENHRY and CDR2 SYGVKD. The CDR3 contains 13 residues. Trimming left V 4 bases short and J 7 bases short, with 13 bases between. The CDR3 sequence: CAISGAGDIEAFF. The CDR3 nucleotides are TGTGCCATCAGTGGAGCAGGGGATATTGAAGCTTTCTTT.

This clone was seen only a few times. The chain recombines TRBV2 with TRBJ1-1; D gene uncertain. Per germline, CDR1 SNHLY and CDR2 FYNNEI. Trimming left V 4 bases short and J 1 base short, with 7 bases between. CDR3 length: 13 residues. Here the CDR3 reads CASSGEANTEAFF. CDR3 nucleotide sequence: TGTGCCAGCAGTGGGGAGGCGAACACTGAAGCTTTCTTT.

This chain joins TRBV7-9 and TRBJ2-3; 13 nucleotides align to TRBD2. Germline lookup yields CDR1 SEHNR and CDR2 FQNEAQ (reference sequence). The CDR3 is made up of 16 amino acids. The V gene end was trimmed by 3 bases and the J gene end by 2 bases; junction bases not matched to a gene: 2. The CDR3 DNA reads as TGTGCCAGCAGCTTCGGGACTAGCGGGGACACAGATACGCAGTATTTT. Amino acid sequence: CASSFGTSGDTDTQYF.

The rearrangement links TRBV6-5 to TRBJ2-4; 9 bases agree with TRBD2. Losses at the gene ends were 4 bases for V and 5 bases for J; bases not matched to a gene: 3. Germline V gives CDR1 MNHEY, CDR2 SVGAGI. The CDR3 has 14 residues. The CDR3 DNA is TGTGCCAGCAGTTTAGCGGGAGTGGAAAACATTCAGTACTTC. Its translation: CASSLAGVENIQYF.

The J gene is TRBJ1-3, the V gene TRBV7-2; the match to TRBD1 covers 8 bases. Germline CDR1 SGHTA, CDR2 FQGNSA. With V trimmed by 1 base and J by 8 bases, 4 bases remained unmatched. The CDR3 is 14 amino acids. The CDR3 here is CASSLGTGRHTIYF. The CDR3 DNA is TGTGCCAGCAGCTTAGGGACAGGGAGGCACACCATATATTTT.

The CDR3 sequence: CASSVDLATETQYF. CDR3 coding DNA: TGTGCCAGCAGCGTAGATCTAGCGACAGAGACCCAGTACTTC. The genes are TRBV9 and TRBJ2-5; D may be TRBD2 (6 bases). V dropped 0 bases and J dropped 4 bases, with 10 bases sitting between them. The CDR3 totals 14 residues. Germline CDR1 SGDLS, CDR2 YYNGEE.